These 16 T cell receptor beta chains share one sample of origin, sequenced in a study of siplizumab effects on memory and regulatory T cells. The method was immunoSEQ multiplex PCR; TCRdb's version includes in-frame clones alone and lacks a portion of them. The sample lists over 65,000 clones; approximately 95% were seen once. The sample comprised CD8+ T cells sorted from blood. The origin of the receptors is a human donor in good health.

This chain joins TRBV5-6 and TRBJ2-1; 13 nucleotides align to TRBD2. V lost 0 bases and J lost 8; bases outside the gene matches: 2. Germline lookup yields CDR1 SGHDT and CDR2 YYEEEE. CDR3 length: 15 residues. The CDR3 sequence is CASSLGTSGSYEQFF. The CDR3 DNA sequence: TGTGCCAGCAGCTTGGGGACTAGCGGGAGCTATGAGCAGTTCTTC. Together with reference TRBV5-6 and TRBJ2-1, the CDR3 gives the full variable domain: DAGVTQSPTHLIKTRGQQVTLRCSPKSGHDTVSWYQQALGQGPQFIFQYYEEEERQRGNFPDRFSGHQFPNYSSELNVNALLLGDSALYLCASSLGTSGSYEQFFGPGTRLTVL.

The chain is built from TRBV30 and TRBJ2-5, with TRBD2 matching 10 bases. TRBJ2-7 matches the DNA end more closely, so the J call is doubtful. Germline V lookup: CDR1 GTSNPN, CDR2 SVGIG (reference sequence). This CDR3 region has 15 residues. The CDR3 spells CAWSRLAGFSYEQYF. In DNA form, the CDR3 reads TGTGCCTGGAGTAGACTAGCGGGTTTCTCCTACGAGCAGTACTTC.

This clone showed up just once. Mismatch with germline at one junction end may stem from a read error. Other nucleotide sequences from this sample produce the same CDR3. The CDR3 region is CASSSRSESETQYF. The CDR3 coding sequence is TGCGCCAGCAGCTCTAGAAGTGAGAGCGAGACCCAGTACTTC. This chain joins TRBV9 and TRBJ2-5; D uncertain. The CDR3 is 14 residues long. Germline CDR1 SGDLS, CDR2 YYNGEE.

The rearrangement links TRBV9 to TRBJ2-1; D is perhaps TRBD2 (7 bases). Looked up from germline, CDR1 is SGDLS and CDR2 is YYNGEE. V dropped 1 base and J dropped 0 bases, with 14 bases sitting between them. This CDR3 comprises 17 residues. The CDR3 reads CASSVSRGLYSYNEQFF. The CDR3 DNA sequence: TGTGCCAGCAGCGTATCCAGGGGACTATACTCCTACAATGAGCAGTTCTTC.

The V gene is TRBV5-1, the J gene TRBJ2-1; 12 nucleotides align to TRBD2. CDR1 SGHRS and CDR2 YFSETQ come from the germline V gene. The CDR3 sequence is 19 residues long. The J segment lost 4 bases and the V segment lost 0 bases, leaving 11 bases of the junction unmatched. CDR3 sequence reads: CASSLGLAGGPGGYNEQFF. The CDR3 DNA reads as TGCGCCAGCAGCTTGGGGCTAGCGGGAGGGCCAGGAGGGTACAATGAGCAGTTCTTC.

V is TRBV27 and J is TRBJ2-5, with D maybe TRBD1 (6 bases). Trimming cost V 0 bases and J 4 bases, with 9 bases left between them. The germline CDR1 and CDR2 sequences are MNHEY and SMNVEV (reference sequence). This CDR3 comprises 14 residues. The CDR3 loop reads CASSLSTRGETQYF. The CDR3 DNA sequence: TGTGCCAGCAGTTTATCAACCAGGGGAGAGACCCAGTACTTC.

J is TRBJ2-7 and V is TRBV5-5; possible D gene TRBD1, 5 bases. V was shortened by 2 bases and J by 4 bases, with 16 bases between the two germline ends. This CDR3 contains 15 residues. Germline values: CDR1 SGHKS, CDR2 YYEKEE (reference sequence). Here the CDR3 reads CASSLSRPGHYEQYF. CDR3 sequence (DNA): TGTGCCAGCAGCTTATCTAGGCCAGGGCATTACGAGCAGTACTTC. The variable domain in full, with the rest retrieved from reference TRBV5-5 and TRBJ2-7, is DAGVTQSPTHLIKTRGQQVTLRCSPISGHKSVSWYQQVLGQGPQFIFQYYEKEERGRGNFPDRFSARQFPNYSSELNVNALLLGDSALYLCASSLSRPGHYEQYFGPGTRLTVT.

The chain has TRBV27 and TRBJ1-1; D gene unclear. V lost 1 base and J lost 4, with 13 bases in between. Germline CDR1 reads MNHEY; CDR2 reads SMNVEV (reference sequence). The CDR3 is 15 residues long. CDR3: CASSLFQSRSTEAFF. In DNA, the CDR3 is TGTGCCAGCAGTTTATTTCAGTCGCGGAGCACTGAAGCTTTCTTT.

The rearrangement uses TRBV19 and TRBJ1-2, with 8 bases identical to TRBD1. V was pared by 5 bases and J by 7 bases, with 9 bases of the junction left unmatched. The V gene's germline CDR1 is LNHDA and CDR2 SQIVND (reference sequence). There are 14 residues in the CDR3. The CDR3 reads CASSPTTGAGGYTF. In nucleotides, the CDR3 is TGTGCCAGTAGTCCCACGACAGGGGCTGGTGGCTACACCTTC. Full variable domain (remainder filled in from reference TRBV19 and TRBJ1-2): DGGITQSPKYLFRKEGQNVTLSCEQNLNHDAMYWYRQDPGQGLRLIYYSQIVNDFQKGDIAEGYSVSREKKESFPLTVTSAQKNPTAFYLCASSPTTGAGGYTFGSGTRLTVV.

The genes are TRBV11-2 and TRBJ2-7; D is possibly TRBD2 (5 bases). Germline loops: CDR1 SGHAT, CDR2 FQNNGV. The CDR3 extends over 13 amino acids. Trimming removed 8 bases from V and 4 bases from J, with 15 bases in between. CDR3 loop: CASGGGERYEQYF. CDR3 DNA: TGTGCCAGCGGCGGTGGGGAGCGGTACGAGCAGTACTTC.

This clone was picked up a small number of times. V and J are TRBV4-1 and TRBJ2-2; D may be TRBD1 or TRBD2 (5 bases each). The V and J ends lost 4 bases and 10 bases respectively, with 10 bases between them. The CDR3 is made up of 12 amino acids. Germline V gene lookup returns CDR1 MGHRA and CDR2 YSYEKL. CDR3 coding DNA: TGCGCCAGCAGCCCAGAGGGGCCGGAGCTGTTTTTT. It translates to CASSPEGPELFF.

In nucleotides, the CDR3 is TGTGCCAGCAGCTTGTCTTTTCTCGCTGGCGGGGAGCTGTTTTTT. The encoded protein is CASSLSFLAGGELFF. The chain carries TRBV5-4 and TRBJ2-2; D is unresolved. CDR1 is SGHNT, CDR2 YYREEE, per germline (reference sequence). The CDR3 has 15 residues. Trimming cost V 1 base and J 7 bases, with 14 bases left between them.

V usage is TRBV27 and J usage is TRBJ2-3; 10 nucleotides align to TRBD2. Unmatched junction bases numbered 6, after V lost 2 bases and J lost 4 bases. Germline assignment: CDR1 MNHEY and CDR2 SMNVEV (reference sequence). The CDR3 totals 16 residues. CDR3 in DNA: TGTGCCAGCAGTTTAACAGCGGGAGGGCCGGCAGATACGCAGTATTTT. Its protein is CASSLTAGGPADTQYF.

The J gene is TRBJ2-1, the V gene TRBV19; D gene ambiguous. Trimming left V 4 bases short and J 3 bases short, with 7 bases between. The CDR3 covers 13 residues. Germline CDR1 is LNHDA and CDR2 is SQIVND (reference sequence). CDR3 loop: CASSTAIYNEQFF. The CDR3 bases are TGTGCCAGTAGTACGGCCATCTACAATGAGCAGTTCTTC.

This chain joins TRBV27 and TRBJ2-1, with TRBD2 matching 8 bases. The junction had 2 bases not matched to a gene; V was cut back by 2 bases and J by 2 bases. The length of the CDR3 is 15 residues. The germline gives CDR1 MNHEY, CDR2 SMNVEV (reference sequence). The CDR3 reads CASSLAGGPYNEQFF. The CDR3 DNA reads TGTGCCAGCAGTTTAGCGGGAGGCCCCTACAATGAGCAGTTCTTC.

The chain recombines TRBV7-9 with TRBJ2-7; 9 nucleotides align to TRBD1. In germline, CDR1 is SEHNR, CDR2 FQNEAQ (reference sequence). J gave up 2 bases and V 4 bases, and 15 bases lay outside the gene matches. There are 18 residues in the CDR3. This chain's CDR3 is CASSSTVSDRGTPYEQYF. CDR3 nucleotides: TGTGCCAGCAGCTCGACAGTATCAGACAGGGGGACCCCCTACGAGCAGTACTTC.